Below, 14 T cell receptor beta chains from the same sample are listed, as sequenced in a study of PD-1 blockade in classical Hodgkin lymphoma. Using immunoSEQ multiplex PCR, the repertoire was profiled, and TCRdb retains in-frame clones only, with some absent. This sample has about 37,000 clones, with around 76% found just once. Relapses following autologous stem cell transplantation were seen in all patients, with brentuximab vedotin exposure varying. The input for sequencing was peripheral blood mononuclear cells (PBMCs), taken before the second cycle of nivolumab. The receptor set was obtained from a human donor with classical Hodgkin lymphoma.

This chain joins TRBV9 and TRBJ1-5; no reliable D call. CDR3 size: 13 residues. The germline V and J ends were trimmed by 0 bases and 4 bases, with 5 bases remaining between them. Per germline, CDR1 SGDLS and CDR2 YYNGEE. The CDR3 DNA is TGTGCCAGCAGCGTAGACCCTAATCAGCCCCAGCATTTT. Its translation is CASSVDPNQPQHF.

As DNA, the CDR3 is TGTGCCAGCAGCATTCGCTTTCTCCCGTACGAGCAGTTCTTC. Translation gives CASSIRFLPYEQFF. The J gene is TRBJ2-1, the V gene TRBV21-1. TRBV21-1 is a pseudogene. This CDR3 region has 14 residues.

The table lists this clone with a count of one. The chain joins TRBV5-6 to TRBJ2-7; a possible D gene is TRBD1 (5 bases). The CDR3 is 14 residues long. V was cut by 1 base and J by 7 bases, with 15 bases left in between. Looked up from germline, CDR1 is SGHDT and CDR2 is YYEEEE. DNA of the CDR3: TGTGCCAGCAGCTTGACCCAGGGAAAGACGGAGCAGTACTTC. This encodes CASSLTQGKTEQYF.

This clone was counted a few times. This chain uses TRBV6-1 with TRBJ2-3, with D possibly called TRBD1 or TRBD2 (5 bases each). Trimming cost V 6 bases and J 0 bases, with 10 bases left between them. CDR3 length: 14 amino acids. CDR1 is MNHNS and CDR2 is SASEGT in the germline V gene. The CDR3 protein is CASSGTISTDTQYF. In nucleotides, the CDR3 is TGTGCCAGCAGCGGGACCATTAGCACAGATACGCAGTATTTT.

V gene TRBV4-3 combines with J gene TRBJ2-7, with 7 positions matching TRBD1. Germline CDR1 LGHNA, CDR2 YSLEER. J gave up 3 bases and V 0 bases, and 8 bases lay outside the gene matches. The CDR3 runs to 16 residues. The CDR3 here is CASSQDSGQSLYEQYF. CDR3 sequence (DNA): TGCGCCAGCAGCCAAGATTCGGGACAGAGTCTCTACGAGCAGTACTTC.

The chain joins TRBV4-3 to TRBJ2-2; D possibly corresponds to TRBD1 (7 bases). The CDR3 is 16 residues long. Per germline, CDR1 LGHNA and CDR2 YSLEER. Between the trimmed V and J ends, which lost 4 bases and 4 bases, there was a span of 16 bases. As DNA, the CDR3 is TGCGCCAGCAGCCCCCGTTCAGGGGGGATCACCGGGGAGCTGTTTTTT. Protein product: CASSPRSGGITGELFF.

This clone showed up just a few times. The gene calls are TRBV6-5 and TRBJ2-2; D gene unclear. In germline, CDR1 is MNHEY, CDR2 SVGAGI. The CDR3 totals 14 residues. Trimming cost V 4 bases and J 2 bases, with 8 bases left between them. The CDR3 DNA reads as TGTGCCAGCAGTTTCCAATTAAACACCGGGGAGCTGTTTTTT. Its translation is CASSFQLNTGELFF.

This clone was seen more than once but under ten times. The V and J genes are TRBV7-2 and TRBJ2-5, with TRBD2 as a possible D gene (6 bases). Deletions cut 3 bases from V and 7 bases from J, with 15 bases between. This CDR3 contains 14 residues. Germline lookup yields CDR1 SGHTA and CDR2 FQGNSA. The CDR3 spells CASSLDDGGGTQYF. The CDR3, as DNA: TGTGCCAGCAGCTTGGATGACGGGGGTGGGACCCAGTACTTC.

The V call is TRBV7-9, the J call TRBJ1-4; D remains unclear. Germline V gene lookup returns CDR1 SEHNR and CDR2 FQNEAQ (reference sequence). The CDR3 contains 11 residues. Trimming removed 6 bases from V and 1 base from J, with 0 bases in between. CDR3 sequence reads: CASRTNEKLFF. In DNA form, the CDR3 reads TGTGCCAGCAGAACTAATGAAAAACTGTTTTTT.

This clone appeared once. V usage is TRBV10-3 and J usage is TRBJ2-3; D may be TRBD1 (6 bases). V lost 2 bases and J lost 9, with 18 bases in between. The CDR3 extends over 15 amino acids. Germline CDR1 ENHRY, CDR2 SYGVKD. The CDR3 nucleotides read TGTGCCATCAGTGAGGGGGCAGGGGCTGAGGGGACGCAGTATTTT. This encodes CAISEGAGAEGTQYF.

The chain uses TRBV4-1 and TRBJ2-1, with D unresolved. The CDR3 is made up of 13 amino acids. Germline values: CDR1 MGHRA, CDR2 YSYEKL. V lost 4 bases to trimming and J lost 2 bases, with 6 bases between them. The CDR3 sequence: CASSLLAYNEQFF. CDR3 bases: TGCGCCAGCAGCCTCCTAGCCTACAATGAGCAGTTCTTC.

The chain is built from TRBV9 and TRBJ1-3; TRBD1 is a possible D gene (5 bases). Trimming left V 4 bases short and J 4 bases short, with 18 bases between. CDR1 is SGDLS and CDR2 is YYNGEE in the germline V gene. This CDR3 is 16 amino acids long. DNA of the CDR3: TGTGCCAGCAGCCCCCTTTTCTCCGGGGGAGGAAACACCATATATTTT. The encoded protein is CASSPLFSGGGNTIYF.

The CDR3 loop is CASTAGTGGPEAFF. CDR3 coding DNA: TGTGCCAGCACAGCCGGGACAGGGGGCCCTGAAGCTTTCTTT. The chain employs TRBV7-9 and TRBJ1-1, with 12 bases identical to TRBD1. This CDR3 region has 14 residues. Germline V lookup: CDR1 SEHNR, CDR2 FQNEAQ (reference sequence). J lost 6 bases, V lost 7 bases, and 6 bases had no gene match.

The rearrangement joins TRBV20-1 to TRBJ2-1; D gene ambiguous. The V end lost 6 bases, the J end lost 4 bases, and 4 bases lay between the germline ends. CDR3 size: 10 residues. The V gene's germline CDR1 is DFQATT and CDR2 SNEGSKA (reference sequence). The CDR3 nucleotides are TGCAGTGCCATGTACAATGAGCAGTTCTTC. Translated: CSAMYNEQFF.